A selection of T cell receptor beta chains follows, all from one sample in a study of blood T cell repertoires in COVID-19. Clones were read by immunoSEQ multiplex PCR, and TCRdb kept only the in-frame ones, dropping some. The data show tens of thousands of clones, with about nine tenths seen just once and 0.3% to 0.45% held by the top ten. Specimen: peripheral blood. All receptors come from a human donor in a cohort sampled during active COVID-19. Each CDR3 is given with its conserved first and last residue. Rows may omit the clone size; those that give it use once, few, many or a size class.

j_gene | abundance | v_gene | CDR3aa
TRBJ2-7 | - | TRBV5-8 | CASSTGTGGVGQYF
TRBJ2-7 | - | TRBV11-2 | CASSHLLDLYEQYF
TRBJ1-6 | - | TRBV2 | CASSDRDNNSPLHF
TRBJ2-7 | - | TRBV3-1/TRBV3-2 | CASSQDLRSSYEQYF
TRBJ1-3 | - | TRBV6-6 | CASTTVTGSGNTIYF
TRBJ1-4 | - | TRBV19 | CASSIGQGVNTEKLFF
TRBJ2-3 | - | TRBV5-1 | CASMARGVADTQYF
TRBJ1-5 | - | TRBV5-6 | CASSQTGFNQPQHF
TRBJ2-7 | - | TRBV4-3 | CASSQATGSYEQYF
TRBJ1-1 | few | TRBV7-9 | CASSLGGGMNTEAFF
TRBJ1-5 | - | TRBV27 | CASSLLGSNQPQHF
TRBJ1-1 | - | TRBV27 | CASSLSPSGGGLSIMNTEAFF
TRBJ1-6 | - | TRBV6-6 | CASSHPRDRGAYNSPLHF
TRBJ1-2 | - | TRBV4-1 | CASSQDEGVNYGYTF
TRBJ2-7 | - | TRBV7-8 | CASSLAGGYEQYF
TRBJ1-6 | - | TRBV11-2 | CASSVSGDSPLHF
TRBJ1-2 | - | TRBV7-8 | CASSLGGIQGTYGYTF
TRBJ2-1 | - | TRBV24-1 | CATSDSKDSYNEQFF
TRBJ1-5 | once | TRBV2 | CASRAGSNSNQPQHF
TRBJ1-1 | - | TRBV28 | CASSIDRGEDTEAFF
TRBJ1-3 | - | TRBV5-6 | CASSSFDLSSGNTIYF
TRBJ1-5 | - | TRBV6-2/TRBV6-3 | CASSHYRGGQSNQPQHF
TRBJ1-3 | - | TRBV5-4 | CASSLGTSGNTIYF
TRBJ1-6 | - | TRBV7-9 | CASSLRQGESPLHF
TRBJ1-5 | - | TRBV3-1/TRBV3-2 | CASSQDSGGNQPQHF
TRBJ2-7 | - | TRBV10-3 | CAISESGYKGEGSYEQYF
TRBJ1-2 | - | TRBV7-9 | CASSLDQGMGYGYTF
TRBJ1-3 | - | TRBV10-1 | CASSDGTGGNTIYF
TRBJ1-5 | - | TRBV7-2 | CASSTGQVGSNQPQHF
TRBJ1-1 | - | TRBV19 | CASSRQKNTEAFF
TRBJ1-2 | - | TRBV7-9 | CASSQRGSDYGYTF
TRBJ1-2 | - | TRBV19 | CASSGAYGYGYTF
TRBJ1-2 | few | TRBV6-6 | CASSSTGAGYGYTF
TRBJ1-4 | - | TRBV2 | CASKIQGGEKLFF
TRBJ1-2 | - | TRBV6-5 | CASSYSAGGYGYTF
TRBJ2-1 | - | TRBV19 | CASSKGANNEQFF
TRBJ1-5 | - | TRBV6-2/TRBV6-3 | CASSHEGYNQPQHF
TRBJ1-2 | - | TRBV5-4 | CASSLPGQGYVGYTF
TRBJ1-4 | - | TRBV7-9 | CATKGGREKATNEKLFF
TRBJ1-1 | - | TRBV12-3/TRBV12-4 | CASSGTGGTEAFF
TRBJ2-5 | - | TRBV14 | CASSQAGGAETQYF
TRBJ2-7 | few | TRBV20-1 | CSAMTGSEQYF
TRBJ1-3 | - | TRBV5-1 | CASSLQGSHSGNTIYF
TRBJ2-7 | - | TRBV6-6 | CAAGDRQGGDEQYF
TRBJ1-6 | - | TRBV3-1/TRBV3-2 | CASSRGTGGADNSPLHF
TRBJ2-7 | few | TRBV19 | CASSIIATGPIYEQYF
TRBJ2-7 | - | TRBV19 | CASSAGPYEQYF
TRBJ1-2 | - | TRBV7-9 | CASSSLTEGTAGYTF
TRBJ1-1 | - | TRBV6-6 | CASSYAGAMNTEAFF
TRBJ2-1 | - | TRBV11-2 | CASSRLTGRDFDEQFF
TRBJ1-1 | - | TRBV6-6 | CASSYAQGPNTEAFF
TRBJ1-2 | - | TRBV6-5 | CASRSDGDYGYTF
TRBJ2-7 | few | TRBV11-2 | CASSASPDRSYEQYF
TRBJ1-2 | - | TRBV7-9 | CASSPSEQGYGYTF
TRBJ1-1 | - | TRBV6-1 | CASSELVTEAFF
TRBJ1-2 | - | TRBV19 | CASSIRTETGYGYTF